The clone carrying this TCR beta chain has just a few counts. The sample is drawn from a study of T cells in Graves' hyperthyroidism and ophthalmopathy. The PBMCs studied were ones that came from roughly 9.1 ml fresh peripheral blood. From germline, CDR1 is MGHRA and CDR2 YSYEKL. CDR3 length: 11 amino acids. Trimming stripped 10 bases from V and 6 bases from J, with 12 bases between. RNA transcripts served as the template for amplifying TCR beta CDR3 regions. HTBI primers were used for first-round RT-PCR of the TCR CDR3. TCRdb analysed the multiplex PCR reads with MiXCR anew, one entry per CDR3 protein. The sample carries under 750,000 distinct CDR3 sequences, approximately 19% recorded once.

This TCR came from a woman aged 50 to 65 with Graves' hyperthyroidism that later progressed to Graves' ophthalmopathy. Sequences were obtained from blood. The rearrangement joins TRBV4-1 to TRBJ2-5, with D possibly TRBD1 on 5 matching bases. CDR3 bases: TGCGCCACCCAGGGTTCGAAGACCCAGTACTTC. This encodes CATQGSKTQYF.